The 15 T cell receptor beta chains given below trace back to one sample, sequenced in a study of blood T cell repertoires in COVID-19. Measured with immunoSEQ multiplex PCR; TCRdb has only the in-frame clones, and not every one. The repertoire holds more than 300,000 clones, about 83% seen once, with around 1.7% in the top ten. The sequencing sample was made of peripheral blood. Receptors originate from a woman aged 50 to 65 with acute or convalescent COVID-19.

In DNA form, the CDR3 reads TGTGCCAGCAGCTTAGGGGCACTAGCGGGCTACGAGCAGTACTTC. This gives the protein CASSLGALAGYEQYF. V usage is TRBV7-2 and J usage is TRBJ2-7, with TRBD2 identical over 9 bases. CDR1 is SGHTA, CDR2 FQGNSA, per germline. The ends lost 1 base at V and 3 bases at J; junction bases unmatched: 4. The CDR3 sequence is 15 residues long.

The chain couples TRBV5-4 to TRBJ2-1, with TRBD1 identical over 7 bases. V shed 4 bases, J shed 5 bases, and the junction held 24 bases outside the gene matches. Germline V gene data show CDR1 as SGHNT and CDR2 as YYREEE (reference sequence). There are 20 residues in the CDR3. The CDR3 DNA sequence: TGTGCCAGCAGCGTTGGACGGGGACAGCCAGTTTCACCCTCTGACAATGAGCAGTTCTTC. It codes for CASSVGRGQPVSPSDNEQFF. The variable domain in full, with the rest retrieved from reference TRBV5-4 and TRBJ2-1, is ETGVTQSPTHLIKTRGQQVTLRCSSQSGHNTVSWYQQALGQGPQFIFQYYREEENGRGNFPPRFSGLQFPNYSSELNVNALELDDSALYLCASSVGRGQPVSPSDNEQFFGPGTRLTVL.

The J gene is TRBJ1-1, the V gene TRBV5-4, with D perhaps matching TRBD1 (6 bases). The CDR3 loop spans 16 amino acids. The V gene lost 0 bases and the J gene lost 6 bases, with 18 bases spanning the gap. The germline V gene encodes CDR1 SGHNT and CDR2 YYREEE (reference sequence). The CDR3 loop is CASSLEVPGVNPEAFF. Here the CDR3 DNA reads TGTGCCAGCAGCTTGGAGGTCCCAGGGGTAAACCCTGAAGCTTTCTTT.

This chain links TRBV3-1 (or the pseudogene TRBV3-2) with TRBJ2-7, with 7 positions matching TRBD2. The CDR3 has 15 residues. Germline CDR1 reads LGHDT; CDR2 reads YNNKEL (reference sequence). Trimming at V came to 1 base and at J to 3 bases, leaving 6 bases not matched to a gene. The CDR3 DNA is TGTGCCAGCAGCCAAGGAATAGTAGCGGGCTACGAGCAGTACTTC. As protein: CASSQGIVAGYEQYF.

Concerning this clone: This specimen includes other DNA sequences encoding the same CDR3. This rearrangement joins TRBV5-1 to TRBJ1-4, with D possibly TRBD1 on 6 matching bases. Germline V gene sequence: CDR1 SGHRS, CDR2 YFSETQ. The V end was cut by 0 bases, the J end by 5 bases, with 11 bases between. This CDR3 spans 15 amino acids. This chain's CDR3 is CASSLAGTSNEKLFF. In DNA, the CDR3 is TGCGCCAGCAGCTTGGCCGGGACAAGCAATGAAAAACTGTTTTTT.

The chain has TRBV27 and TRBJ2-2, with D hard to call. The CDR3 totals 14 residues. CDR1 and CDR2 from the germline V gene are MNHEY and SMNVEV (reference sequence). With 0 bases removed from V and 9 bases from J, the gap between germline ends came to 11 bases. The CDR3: CASSLSNRLRELFF. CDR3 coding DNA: TGTGCCAGCAGTTTATCGAACAGATTAAGGGAGCTGTTTTTT.

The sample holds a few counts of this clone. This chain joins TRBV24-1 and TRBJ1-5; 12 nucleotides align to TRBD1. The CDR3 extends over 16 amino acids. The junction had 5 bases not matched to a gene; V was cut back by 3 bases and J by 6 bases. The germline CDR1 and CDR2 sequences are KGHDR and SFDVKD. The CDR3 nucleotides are TGTGCCACCAGTGATGGGGGACAGGGGGCTGGTCAGCCCCAGCATTTT. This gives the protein CATSDGGQGAGQPQHF.

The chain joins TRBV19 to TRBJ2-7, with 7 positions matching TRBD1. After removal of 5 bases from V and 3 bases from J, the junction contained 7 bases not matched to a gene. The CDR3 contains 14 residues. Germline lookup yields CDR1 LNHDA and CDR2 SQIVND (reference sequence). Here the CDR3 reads CASSSQGPLYEQYF. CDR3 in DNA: TGTGCCAGTAGTTCACAGGGGCCCCTCTACGAGCAGTACTTC.

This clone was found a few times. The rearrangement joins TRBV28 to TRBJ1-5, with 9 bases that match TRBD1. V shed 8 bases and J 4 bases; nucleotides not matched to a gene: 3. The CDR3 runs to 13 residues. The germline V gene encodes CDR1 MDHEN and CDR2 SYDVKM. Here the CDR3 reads CASGGTGNQPQHF. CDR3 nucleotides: TGTGCCAGCGGGGGGACAGGGAATCAGCCCCAGCATTTT.

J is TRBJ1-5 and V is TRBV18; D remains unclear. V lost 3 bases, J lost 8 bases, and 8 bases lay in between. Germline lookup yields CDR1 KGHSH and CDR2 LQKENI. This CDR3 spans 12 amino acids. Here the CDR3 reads CASSPAGKPQHF. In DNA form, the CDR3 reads TGTGCCAGCTCACCGGCGGGGAAGCCCCAGCATTTT.

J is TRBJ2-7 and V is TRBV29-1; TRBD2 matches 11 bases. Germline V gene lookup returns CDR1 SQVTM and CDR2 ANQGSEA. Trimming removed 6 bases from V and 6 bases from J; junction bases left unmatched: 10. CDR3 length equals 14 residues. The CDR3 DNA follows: TGCAGCGTAGATTGGACTAGCGGGCCCGGCGAGCAGTACTTC. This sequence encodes CSVDWTSGPGEQYF.

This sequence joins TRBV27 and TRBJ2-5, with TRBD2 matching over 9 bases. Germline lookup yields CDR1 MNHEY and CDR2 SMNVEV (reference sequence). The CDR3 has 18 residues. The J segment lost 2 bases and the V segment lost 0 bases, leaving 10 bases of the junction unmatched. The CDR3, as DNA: TGTGCCAGCAGTTTATCGGGCGAGACTAGCGGAACTCAAGAGACCCAGTACTTC. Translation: CASSLSGETSGTQETQYF.

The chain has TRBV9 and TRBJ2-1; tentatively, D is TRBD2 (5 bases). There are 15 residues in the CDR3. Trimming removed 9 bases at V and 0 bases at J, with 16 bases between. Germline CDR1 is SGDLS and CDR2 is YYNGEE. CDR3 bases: TGTGCCACTAGCCAAGGATTCAGCTCCTACAATGAGCAGTTCTTC. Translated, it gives CATSQGFSSYNEQFF.

The DNA for the CDR3 is TGCGCCAGCAGCTCCGCCGGACAGGGCCAAGAGACCCAGTACTTC. Translated, it gives CASSSAGQGQETQYF. V and J are TRBV5-1 and TRBJ2-5; TRBD1 aligns across 8 bases. Germline-derived CDR1 and CDR2 are SGHRS and YFSETQ. This CDR3 has 15 residues. The trim removed 3 bases at V and 1 base at J, leaving 5 bases unmatched.

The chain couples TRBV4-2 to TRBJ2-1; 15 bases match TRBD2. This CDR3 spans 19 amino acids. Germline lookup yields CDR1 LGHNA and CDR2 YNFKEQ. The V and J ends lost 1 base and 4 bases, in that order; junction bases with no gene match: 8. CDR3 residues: CASSQVSRTSGRGYNEQFF. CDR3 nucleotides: TGTGCCAGCAGCCAAGTTTCAAGGACTAGCGGGAGGGGTTACAATGAGCAGTTCTTC.